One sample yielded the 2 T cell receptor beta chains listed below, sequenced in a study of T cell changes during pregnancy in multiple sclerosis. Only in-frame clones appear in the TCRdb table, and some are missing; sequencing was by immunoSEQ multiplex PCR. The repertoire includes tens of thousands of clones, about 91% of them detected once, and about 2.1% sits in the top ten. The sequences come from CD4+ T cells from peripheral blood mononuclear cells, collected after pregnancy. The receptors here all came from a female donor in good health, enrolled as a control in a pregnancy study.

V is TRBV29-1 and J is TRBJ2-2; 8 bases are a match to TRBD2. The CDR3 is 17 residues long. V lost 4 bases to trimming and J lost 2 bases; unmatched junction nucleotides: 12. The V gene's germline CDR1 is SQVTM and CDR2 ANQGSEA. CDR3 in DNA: TGCAGCGTTGCCGGGAAAGCGGGAGAGACAAACACCGGGGAGCTGTTTTTT. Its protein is CSVAGKAGETNTGELFF.

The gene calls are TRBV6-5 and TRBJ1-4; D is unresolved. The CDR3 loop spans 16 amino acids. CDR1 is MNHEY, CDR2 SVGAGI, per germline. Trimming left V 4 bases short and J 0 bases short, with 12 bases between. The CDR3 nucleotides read TGTGCCAGCAGTTTGAACAGACCGACAACTAATGAAAAACTGTTTTTT. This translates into CASSLNRPTTNEKLFF.